A single sample gave rise to the 25 T cell receptor beta chains below, sequenced in a study of blood T cell repertoires in COVID-19. The data were produced by immunoSEQ multiplex PCR, yet TCRdb's version contains in-frame clones alone and is incomplete. The sample holds around 250,000 clones; around 91% are singletons and the top ten take roughly 2.2%. Sequencing input: peripheral blood. Every receptor here comes from a woman aged 60-75 years with COVID-19, enrolled during active disease.

The chain uses TRBV7-2 and TRBJ2-2, with D maybe TRBD1 (6 bases). The CDR3 has 14 amino acids. Germline loops: CDR1 SGHTA, CDR2 FQGNSA. Trimming stripped 7 bases from V and 4 bases from J, with 13 bases between. The CDR3 DNA follows: TGTGCCAGCACCGGACAGCACCTCACCGGGGAGCTGTTTTTT. It codes for CASTGQHLTGELFF.

In its sample, this clone was seen once. The chain carries TRBV12-3 or TRBV12-4 and TRBJ1-1; D unclear. The CDR3 consists of 13 residues. V lost 2 bases, J lost 7 bases, and 11 bases lay in between. As DNA, the CDR3 is TGTGCCAGCAGTTTATTTCCGGTCCTTGAAGCTTTCTTT. Its protein product is CASSLFPVLEAFF.

The chain employs TRBV15 and TRBJ1-1, with a possible D match to TRBD1 (6 bases). CDR3 length: 13 residues. Germline CDR1 and CDR2: LNHNV and YYDKDF (reference sequence). The ends were cut back, 8 bases at V and 4 bases at J, with 14 bases in the middle. Here the CDR3 DNA reads TGTGCCACCTCGCAGGGGATTGTCACTGAAGCTTTCTTT. Its protein is CATSQGIVTEAFF.

This sequence joins TRBV5-1 and TRBJ2-7; no clear D. The CDR3 loop spans 17 amino acids. V lost 3 bases and J 1 base, leaving 20 bases between the germline ends. Germline V gene lookup returns CDR1 SGHRS and CDR2 YFSETQ. CDR3 DNA sequence: TGCGCCAGCAGCTCAATACGTGGCCAACCAGGTTCCTACGAGCAGTACTTC. Translation gives CASSSIRGQPGSYEQYF.

V and J are TRBV19 and TRBJ1-5; TRBD1 agrees at 10 bases. CDR1 is LNHDA and CDR2 is SQIVND in the germline V gene (reference sequence). This CDR3 is 14 amino acids long. J was trimmed by 3 bases and V by 11 bases; bases with no gene match: 7. In DNA, the CDR3 is TGTGCCTGCCGGGGACAGGGGTTCAATCAGCCCCAGCATTTT. The encoded protein is CACRGQGFNQPQHF. Full variable domain (outside the CDR3, taken from reference TRBV19 and TRBJ1-5): DGGITQSPKYLFRKEGQNVTLSCEQNLNHDAMYWYRQDPGQGLRLIYYSQIVNDFQKGDIAEGYSVSREKKESFPLTVTSAQKNPTAFYLCACRGQGFNQPQHFGDGTRLSIL.

The chain uses TRBV4-1 and TRBJ1-5; 8 nucleotides line up with TRBD1. Germline V CDR1 and CDR2: MGHRA, YSYEKL. J lost 5 bases, V lost 1 base, and 4 bases had no gene match. This CDR3 region has 15 residues. CDR3: CASSQGDRRYQPQHF. The DNA for the CDR3 is TGCGCCAGCAGCCAAGGGGACAGGCGATATCAGCCCCAGCATTTT.

The rearrangement joins TRBV4-3 to TRBJ2-2; no reliable D call. This CDR3 contains 16 residues. Trimming removed 0 bases from V and 6 bases from J, with 14 bases in between. Germline CDR1 LGHNA, CDR2 YSLEER. Written as DNA, the CDR3 is TGCGCCAGCAGCCAAGATCTTTCGGAGCCTGCCGGGGAGCTGTTTTTT. It translates to CASSQDLSEPAGELFF.

V and J are TRBV9 and TRBJ1-6, with D possibly being TRBD1 (5 bases). CDR3 length: 13 amino acids. Deletions cut 4 bases from V and 10 bases from J, with 12 bases between. Per the germline V gene, CDR1 is SGDLS and CDR2 is YYNGEE. The CDR3 protein is CASSSDTVSPLHF. CDR3 in DNA: TGTGCCAGCAGCTCGGACACAGTCTCACCCCTCCACTTT.

This clone was observed once. The CDR3 DNA is TGTGCCAGCAAACTAGCGGGGGGCGATGGTCATGAGCAGTTCTTC. Protein: CASKLAGGDGHEQFF. The rearrangement uses TRBV6-5 and TRBJ2-1, with TRBD2 matching 12 bases. The V gene end was trimmed by 7 bases and the J gene end by 8 bases; junction bases not matched to a gene: 9. Germline CDR1 MNHEY, CDR2 SVGAGI. The CDR3 is 15 residues long.

The chain combines TRBV10-3 with TRBJ1-1; D remains unclear. Trimming took 7 bases from V and 0 from J, leaving 9 bases between them. Germline-derived CDR1 and CDR2 are ENHRY and SYGVKD. The CDR3 spans 13 residues. In nucleotides, the CDR3 is TGTGCCATCAACAGAGATTTGAACACTGAAGCTTTCTTT. Protein product: CAINRDLNTEAFF.

The V gene is TRBV6-4, the J gene TRBJ2-1; 7 bases line up with TRBD2. There are 14 residues in the CDR3. With V trimmed by 4 bases and J by 4 bases, 4 bases remained unmatched. Germline CDR1 is MRHNA and CDR2 is SNTAGT. CDR3 region: CASSVLAEYNEQFF. The CDR3 region has the DNA TGTGCCAGCAGTGTCCTAGCGGAATACAATGAGCAGTTCTTC.

The rearrangement joins TRBV6-5 to TRBJ1-1; 7 bases are a match to TRBD1. Germline CDR1 reads MNHEY; CDR2 reads SVGAGI. CDR3 length: 14 residues. Germline trimming cut 3 bases from V and 4 bases from J; bases unmatched to any gene: 5. The CDR3 DNA sequence: TGTGCCAGCAGTTATCGAGCAGGGGGCACTGAAGCTTTCTTT. Encoded protein: CASSYRAGGTEAFF.

This clone has a handful of counts. The gene calls are TRBV5-4 and TRBJ1-1, with a possible D match to TRBD1 (6 bases). V was cut by 4 bases and J by 0 bases, with 10 bases left in between. The length of the CDR3 is 14 residues. Germline-derived CDR1 and CDR2 are SGHNT and YYREEE (reference sequence). The CDR3 DNA reads TGTGCCAGCAGCCTGGACAGAATGAACACTGAAGCTTTCTTT. Its translation: CASSLDRMNTEAFF.

J is TRBJ2-5 and V is TRBV20-1; D unclear. V was cut by 1 base and J by 5 bases, with 5 bases left in between. The CDR3 is made up of 11 amino acids. The germline CDR1 and CDR2 sequences are DFQATT and SNEGSKA (reference sequence). The CDR3 bases are TGCAGTGCTAGAGTCTTCGAGACCCAGTACTTC. Translating gives CSARVFETQYF.

The J gene is TRBJ2-7, the V gene TRBV6-5; 7 nucleotides align to TRBD1. The CDR3 extends over 15 amino acids. Per the germline V gene, CDR1 is MNHEY and CDR2 is SVGAGI. V gave up 0 bases and J gave up 0 bases; unmatched junction bases: 2. CDR3 nucleotide sequence: TGTGCCAGCAGTTACTCCGGACAGGCCTCCTACGAGCAGTACTTC. It translates to CASSYSGQASYEQYF.

The genes are TRBV12-3 or TRBV12-4 and TRBJ1-1, with 8 bases fitting TRBD1. This CDR3 region has 13 residues. V trimming: 6 bases; J trimming: 5 bases; junction bases outside the gene matches: 5. The CDR3 sequence: CASSGTGGTEAFF. The DNA of the CDR3 is TGTGCCAGCAGCGGCACAGGGGGGACTGAAGCTTTCTTT.

This clone appeared once. The rearrangement uses TRBV19 and TRBJ1-1; no reliable D call. The germline V gene has CDR1 LNHDA and CDR2 SQIVND (reference sequence). This CDR3 region has 16 residues. Trimming cost V 2 bases and J 0 bases, with 13 bases left between them. CDR3 sequence (DNA): TGTGCCAGTAGTATATTCCTGCGAAGCTTGAACACTGAAGCTTTCTTT. Protein sequence: CASSIFLRSLNTEAFF.

This chain links TRBV6-6 with TRBJ1-2; D is possibly TRBD1 (5 bases). This CDR3 spans 15 amino acids. Germline CDR1 reads MNHNY; CDR2 reads SVGAGI (reference sequence). Between the trimmed V and J ends, which lost 4 bases and 3 bases, there was a span of 15 bases. CDR3 DNA sequence: TGTGCCAGCAGTTCCCACCGCCAGGGATACTATGGCTACACCTTC. Its protein is CASSSHRQGYYGYTF.

This chain uses TRBV18 with TRBJ1-1, with TRBD1 identical over 8 bases. The CDR3 spans 14 residues. V lost 1 base and J lost 4; bases outside the gene matches: 2. CDR1 and CDR2 from the germline V gene are KGHSH and LQKENI. CDR3 protein: CASSPRGQGTEAFF. The CDR3 nucleotides are TGTGCCAGCTCACCACGAGGACAGGGCACTGAAGCTTTCTTT.

This clone has only a few counts. V is TRBV6-1 and J is TRBJ1-5; TRBD1 aligns across 8 bases. V lost 4 bases and J lost 7; bases outside the gene matches: 12. Germline V gene lookup returns CDR1 MNHNS and CDR2 SASEGT. The CDR3 loop spans 16 amino acids. In DNA form, the CDR3 reads TGTGCCAGCAGTGGGTACAGGGGGTCGGGTGAGCAGCCCCAGCATTTT. Its translation: CASSGYRGSGEQPQHF.

J is TRBJ1-1 and V is TRBV5-1; 7 nucleotides agree with TRBD1. Germline trimming cut 4 bases from V and 1 base from J; bases unmatched to any gene: 4. The CDR3 has 14 residues. Germline V gives CDR1 SGHRS, CDR2 YFSETQ. CDR3 sequence: CASSTTGTNTEAFF. The CDR3 DNA reads as TGCGCCAGCAGCACGACAGGGACGAACACTGAAGCTTTCTTT.

This chain uses TRBV20-1 with TRBJ2-7; possible D gene TRBD2, 5 bases. Trimming removed 5 bases from V and 8 bases from J, with 13 bases in between. The CDR3 is 11 amino acids. Germline V CDR1 and CDR2: DFQATT, SNEGSKA (reference sequence). The DNA for the CDR3 is TGCAGTGCTGGCGACGGAGGCCAGCAGTACTTC. It is translated as CSAGDGGQQYF.

This clone was counted only a few times. Distinct nucleotide sequences in the sample also encode this CDR3. The J gene is TRBJ1-1, the V gene TRBV7-3; D gene ambiguous. The CDR3 is 13 residues long. Trimming removed 3 bases at V and 0 bases at J, with 5 bases between. Germline V gene sequence: CDR1 SGHTA, CDR2 FQGTGA. CDR3 DNA sequence: TGTGCCAGCAGCTTTACAGTGAACACTGAAGCTTTCTTT. It is translated as CASSFTVNTEAFF.

J is TRBJ1-2 and V is TRBV6-5, with 9 bases identical to TRBD1. Germline lookup yields CDR1 MNHEY and CDR2 SVGAGI. The CDR3 is 14 amino acids. The V segment lost 0 bases and the J segment 5 bases; nucleotides outside the gene matches: 1. CDR3: CASSYSTGGYGYTF. CDR3 sequence (DNA): TGTGCCAGCAGTTACTCGACAGGGGGGTATGGCTACACCTTC.

The chain is built from TRBV12-3 or TRBV12-4 and TRBJ2-3; TRBD1 matches at 8 bases. CDR3 length: 13 amino acids. Trimming removed 3 bases from V and 6 bases from J; junction bases left unmatched: 2. CDR3: CASSLDRADTQYF. The CDR3 nucleotides are TGTGCCAGCAGTTTGGACAGGGCCGATACGCAGTATTTT.